This TCR beta chain came from a study of PD-1 blockade in classical Hodgkin lymphoma. General study results and limits: Causes of the repertoire differences remain undefined, possibly disease activity or prior therapy. Newly diagnosed patients were reported to exhibit reduced baseline TCR diversity relative to healthy donors.

A word on this clone: The antigen is not known.

The CDR3 loop spans 15 amino acids. Germline V gives CDR1 MNHNS, CDR2 SASEGT. V was pared by 2 bases and J by 5 bases, with 12 bases between. Each of the patients experienced relapse following autologous stem cell transplantation, and their brentuximab vedotin exposure differed. Repertoires were generated with immunoSEQ multiplex PCR, while TCRdb's copy carries only in-frame clones and drops some. The table shows more than 140,000 clones, with around four fifths occurring only once. This chain joins TRBV6-1 and TRBJ1-4; D gene uncertain. This clonotype was obtained from a human donor with classical Hodgkin lymphoma. The sample in question was peripheral blood mononuclear cells (PBMCs), obtained before the second cycle of nivolumab. For the CDR3, the DNA is TGTGCCAGCAGTGAATTGTCAGGTCTGAATGAAAAACTGTTTTTT. It codes for CASSELSGLNEKLFF.